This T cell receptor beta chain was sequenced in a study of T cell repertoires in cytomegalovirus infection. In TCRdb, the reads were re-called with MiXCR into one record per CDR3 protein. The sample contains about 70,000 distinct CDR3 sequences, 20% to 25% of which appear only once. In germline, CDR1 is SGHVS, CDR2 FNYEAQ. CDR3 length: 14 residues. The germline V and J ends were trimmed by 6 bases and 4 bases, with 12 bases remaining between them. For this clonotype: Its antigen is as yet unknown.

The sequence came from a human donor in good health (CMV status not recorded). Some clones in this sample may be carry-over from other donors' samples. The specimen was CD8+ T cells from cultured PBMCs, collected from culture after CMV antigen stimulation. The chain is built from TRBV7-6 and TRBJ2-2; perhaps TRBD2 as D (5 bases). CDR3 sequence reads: CASRLILGTGELFF. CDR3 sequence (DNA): TGTGCCAGCAGGCTAATACTAGGCACCGGGGAGCTGTTTTTT. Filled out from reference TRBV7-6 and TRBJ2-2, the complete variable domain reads GAGVSQSPRYKVTKRGQDVALRCDPISGHVSLYWYRQALGQGPEFLTYFNYEAQQDKSGLPNDRFSAERPEGSISTLTIQRTEQRDSAMYRCASRLILGTGELFFGEGSRLTVL.